This TCR beta chain was sequenced for a study of blood T cells in healthy people across ages. Sample-barcoded 5' priming and a J-beta primer mix drove a second PCR of 7 to 11 cycles. TCRdb re-called the 5' RACE reads with MiXCR, one entry per CDR3 protein. The sample gives 1,500,000 or so distinct CDR3 sequences, approximately 42% of which show up once; just over 4% is in the top ten. Individuals who donated were healthy Caucasians from Russia aged about 6 to 100. Every donor gave roughly 9.6 milliliters of peripheral blood. PBMCs, at least 6 million per sample, were isolated. General study results and limits: A greater number of naive CD4+ cells and higher diversity distinguished long-lived donors from aged donors.

Notes on this clonotype: What it binds is not known.

The CDR3 is made up of 18 amino acids. V was shortened by 0 bases and J by 2 bases, with 19 bases between the two germline ends. Germline CDR1 is LGHNA and CDR2 is YSLEER. The receptor was derived from a woman under 30 in good health. J is TRBJ2-5 and V is TRBV4-3; maybe TRBD2 (7 bases). Sample: blood. CDR3: CASSQDLGGGAYQETQYF. The CDR3 nucleotides read TGCGCCAGCAGCCAAGATCTTGGGGGGGGGGCCTATCAAGAGACCCAGTACTTC.